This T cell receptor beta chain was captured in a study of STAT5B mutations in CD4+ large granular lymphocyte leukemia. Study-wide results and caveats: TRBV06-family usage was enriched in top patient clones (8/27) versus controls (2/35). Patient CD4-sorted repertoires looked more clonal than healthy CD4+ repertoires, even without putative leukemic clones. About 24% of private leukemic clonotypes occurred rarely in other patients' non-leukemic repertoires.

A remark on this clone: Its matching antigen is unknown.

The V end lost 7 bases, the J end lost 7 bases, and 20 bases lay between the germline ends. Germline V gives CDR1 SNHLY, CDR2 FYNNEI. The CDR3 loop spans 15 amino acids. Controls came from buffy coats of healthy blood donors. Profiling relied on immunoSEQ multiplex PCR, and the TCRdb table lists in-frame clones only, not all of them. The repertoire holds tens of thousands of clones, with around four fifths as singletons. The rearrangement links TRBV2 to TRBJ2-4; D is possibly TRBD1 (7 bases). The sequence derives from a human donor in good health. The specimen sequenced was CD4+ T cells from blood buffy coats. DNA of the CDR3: TGTGCCAGCACTACTCATCAGGCAGGGGGGAACATTCAGTACTTC. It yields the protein CASTTHQAGGNIQYF.